What follows describes a single T cell receptor (beta chain). Study members were between about 18 and 95 years old and lived in approximately 25 US regions. Before being deemed recovered, Cohort 3 donors had two negative PCRs, clearance, or symptom resolution. Germline V CDR1 and CDR2: SGHRS, YFSETQ. This CDR3 region has 14 residues. V lost 3 bases, J lost 6 bases, and 13 bases lay in between. The entry originates in a study of blood T cell repertoires in COVID-19. Study as a whole: The samples span acute and convalescent COVID-19 from the United States, Italy and Spain.

As originally analysed: Reference gene primer amplification yielded estimated nucleated cell counts. Libraries were prepared by immunoSEQ multiplex PCR; TCRdb keeps only in-frame clonotypes and omits some of them. The V and J calls and clone size are taken from that table; D and trimming were inferred from the DNA. The sample has 190,000 or so clones, over 75% seen once. This chain links TRBV5-1 with TRBJ1-5; the D gene is possibly TRBD1 (6 bases). Sequenced sample: PBMCs or T cells enriched from blood (not recorded which). The TCR originated in a man aged 40-50 years who had recovered from COVID-19. For the CDR3, the DNA is TGCGCCAGCAGCTCTACAGGGCCCCCTCAGCCCCAGCATTTT. Amino acid sequence: CASSSTGPPQPQHF. Full variable domain (outside the CDR3, taken from reference TRBV5-1 and TRBJ1-5): KAGVTQTPRYLIKTRGQQVTLSCSPISGHRSVSWYQQTPGQGLQFLFEYFSETQRNKGNFPGRFSGRQFSNSRSEMNVSTLELGDSALYLCASSSTGPPQPQHFGDGTRLSIL.